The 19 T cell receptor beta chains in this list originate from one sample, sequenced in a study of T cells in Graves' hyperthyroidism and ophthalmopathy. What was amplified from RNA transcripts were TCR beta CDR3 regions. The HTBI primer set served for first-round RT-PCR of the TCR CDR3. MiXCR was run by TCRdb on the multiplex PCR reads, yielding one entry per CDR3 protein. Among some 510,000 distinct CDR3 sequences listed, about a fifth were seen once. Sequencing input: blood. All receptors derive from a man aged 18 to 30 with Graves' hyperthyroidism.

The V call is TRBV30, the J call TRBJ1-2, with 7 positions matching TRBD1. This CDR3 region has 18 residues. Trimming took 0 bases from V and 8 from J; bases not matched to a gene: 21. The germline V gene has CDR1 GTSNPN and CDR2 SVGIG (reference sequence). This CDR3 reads CAWSVLLRGTADQYGYTF. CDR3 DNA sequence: TGTGCCTGGAGTGTACTTCTTCGTGGGACAGCAGATCAGTACGGCTACACCTTC.

CDR3 sequence: CAISATGTEVGPQHF. The CDR3 nucleotides read TGTGCCATCAGTGCCACCGGGACGGAGGTGGGGCCCCAGCATTTT. The chain joins TRBV10-3 to TRBJ1-5; D is perhaps TRBD1 (5 bases). The CDR3 loop spans 15 amino acids. Per germline, CDR1 ENHRY and CDR2 SYGVKD. Trimming took 4 bases from V and 9 from J, leaving 19 bases between them.

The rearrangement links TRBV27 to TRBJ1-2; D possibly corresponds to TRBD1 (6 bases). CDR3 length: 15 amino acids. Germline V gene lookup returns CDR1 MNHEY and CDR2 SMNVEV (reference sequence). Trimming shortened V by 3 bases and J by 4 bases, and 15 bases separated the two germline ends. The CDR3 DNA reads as TGTGCCAGCAGTTTCGGGGGCCGTCGGGGCTATGGCTACACCTTC. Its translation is CASSFGGRRGYGYTF.

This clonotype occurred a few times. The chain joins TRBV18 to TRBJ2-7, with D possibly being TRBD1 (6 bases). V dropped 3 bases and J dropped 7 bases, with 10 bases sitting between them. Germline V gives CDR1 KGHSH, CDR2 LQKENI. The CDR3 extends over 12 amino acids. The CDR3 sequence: CASSPGQLEQYF. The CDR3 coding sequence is TGTGCCAGCTCACCCGGACAGCTGGAGCAGTACTTC.

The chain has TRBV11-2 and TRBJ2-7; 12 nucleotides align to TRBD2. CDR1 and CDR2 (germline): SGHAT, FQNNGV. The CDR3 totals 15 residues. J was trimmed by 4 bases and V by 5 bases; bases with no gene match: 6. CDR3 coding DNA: TGTGCCAGCAGCCCCACTAGCGGGGGGATTTACGAGCAGTACTTC. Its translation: CASSPTSGGIYEQYF.

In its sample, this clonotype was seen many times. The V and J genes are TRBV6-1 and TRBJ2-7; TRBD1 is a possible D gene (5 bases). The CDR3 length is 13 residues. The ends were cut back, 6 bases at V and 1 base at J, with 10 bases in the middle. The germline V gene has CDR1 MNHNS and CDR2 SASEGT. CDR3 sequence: CASRRGHSYEQYF. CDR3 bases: TGTGCCAGCAGGCGCGGACATTCCTACGAGCAGTACTTC.

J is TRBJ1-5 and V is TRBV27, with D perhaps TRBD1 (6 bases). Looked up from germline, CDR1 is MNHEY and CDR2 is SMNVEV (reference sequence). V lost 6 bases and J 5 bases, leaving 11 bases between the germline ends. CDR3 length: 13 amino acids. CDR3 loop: CASRGTSYQPQHF. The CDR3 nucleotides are TGTGCCAGCAGAGGGACAAGCTATCAGCCCCAGCATTTT.

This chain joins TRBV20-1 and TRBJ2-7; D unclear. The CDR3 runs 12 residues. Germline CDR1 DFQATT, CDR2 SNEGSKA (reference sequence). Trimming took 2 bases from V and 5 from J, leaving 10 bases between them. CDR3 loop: CSARRERHEQYF. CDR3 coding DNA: TGCAGTGCTAGACGCGAACGTCACGAGCAGTACTTC.

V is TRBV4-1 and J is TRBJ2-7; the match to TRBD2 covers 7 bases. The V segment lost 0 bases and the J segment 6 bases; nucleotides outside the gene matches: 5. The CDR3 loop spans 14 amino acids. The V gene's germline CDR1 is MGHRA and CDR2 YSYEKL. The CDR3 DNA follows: TGCGCCAGCAGCCAAGAGGGGGGGTTAGGCGAGCAGTACTTC. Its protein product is CASSQEGGLGEQYF.

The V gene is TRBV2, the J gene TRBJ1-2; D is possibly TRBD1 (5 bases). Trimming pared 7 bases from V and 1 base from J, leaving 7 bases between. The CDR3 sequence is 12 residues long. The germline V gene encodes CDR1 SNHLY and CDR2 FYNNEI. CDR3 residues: CASTGYNYGYTF. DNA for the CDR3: TGTGCCAGCACAGGGTATAACTATGGCTACACCTTC.

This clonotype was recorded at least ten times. Written as DNA, the CDR3 is TGTGCCAGCAGCCCTAGCGGGGGGGCTGGGGCCAACGTCCTGACTTTC. Protein sequence: CASSPSGGAGANVLTF. This chain links TRBV4-2 with TRBJ2-6; 12 bases are shared with TRBD2. The V gene end was trimmed by 4 bases and the J gene end by 2 bases; junction bases not matched to a gene: 0. The germline V gene has CDR1 LGHNA and CDR2 YNFKEQ. The CDR3 contains 16 residues.

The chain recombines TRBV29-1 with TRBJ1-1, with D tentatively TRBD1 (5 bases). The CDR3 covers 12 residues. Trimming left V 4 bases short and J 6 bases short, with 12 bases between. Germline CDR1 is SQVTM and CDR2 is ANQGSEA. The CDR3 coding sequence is TGCAGCGTTGCCGTGGGGGGGGCTGAAGCTTTCTTT. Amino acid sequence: CSVAVGGAEAFF.

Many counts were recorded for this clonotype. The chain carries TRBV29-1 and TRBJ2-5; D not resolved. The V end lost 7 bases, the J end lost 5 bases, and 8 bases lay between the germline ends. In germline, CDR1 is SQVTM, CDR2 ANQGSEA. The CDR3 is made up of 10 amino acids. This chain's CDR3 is CSATLETQYF. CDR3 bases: TGCAGCGCCACCCTGGAGACCCAGTACTTC.

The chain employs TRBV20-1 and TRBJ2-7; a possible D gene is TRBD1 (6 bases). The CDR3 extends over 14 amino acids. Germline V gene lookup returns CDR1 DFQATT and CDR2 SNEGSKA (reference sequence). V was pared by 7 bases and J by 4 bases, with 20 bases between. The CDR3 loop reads CSVTPGHNGYEQYF. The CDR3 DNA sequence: TGCAGTGTAACACCGGGACACAACGGGTACGAGCAGTACTTC.

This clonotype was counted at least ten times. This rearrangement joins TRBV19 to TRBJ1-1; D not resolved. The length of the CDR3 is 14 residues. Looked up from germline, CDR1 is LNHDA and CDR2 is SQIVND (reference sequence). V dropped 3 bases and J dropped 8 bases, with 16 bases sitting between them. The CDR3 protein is CASSIFPESPEAFF. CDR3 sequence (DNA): TGTGCCAGTAGTATTTTCCCGGAAAGCCCCGAAGCTTTCTTT.

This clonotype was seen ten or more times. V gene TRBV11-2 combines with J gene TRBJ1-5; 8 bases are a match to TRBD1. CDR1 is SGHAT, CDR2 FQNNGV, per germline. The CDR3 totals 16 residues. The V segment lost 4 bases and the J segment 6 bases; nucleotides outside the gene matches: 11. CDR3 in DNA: TGTGCCAGCAGCTCGGGGGTGGACAGGGTAGGTCAGCCCCAGCATTTT. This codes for CASSSGVDRVGQPQHF.

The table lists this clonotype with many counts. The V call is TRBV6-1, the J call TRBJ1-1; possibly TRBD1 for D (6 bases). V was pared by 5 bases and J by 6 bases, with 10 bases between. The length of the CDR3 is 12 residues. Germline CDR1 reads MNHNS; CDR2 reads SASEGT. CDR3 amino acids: CASSQGTPEAFF. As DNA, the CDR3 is TGTGCCAGCAGTCAGGGGACCCCTGAAGCTTTCTTT.

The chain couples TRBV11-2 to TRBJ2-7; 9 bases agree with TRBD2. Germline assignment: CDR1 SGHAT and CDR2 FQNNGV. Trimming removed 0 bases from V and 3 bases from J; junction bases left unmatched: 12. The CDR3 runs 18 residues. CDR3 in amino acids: CASSLEVSSGGPFYEQYF. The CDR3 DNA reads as TGTGCCAGCAGCTTAGAGGTTTCGAGCGGGGGGCCCTTCTACGAGCAGTACTTC.

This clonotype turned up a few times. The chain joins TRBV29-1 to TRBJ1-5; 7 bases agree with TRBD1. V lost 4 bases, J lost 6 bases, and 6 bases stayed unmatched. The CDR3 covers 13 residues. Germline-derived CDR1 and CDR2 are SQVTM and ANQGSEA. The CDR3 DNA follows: TGCAGCGTTGGACAGGGAGGGAGTCAGCCCCAGCATTTT. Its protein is CSVGQGGSQPQHF.